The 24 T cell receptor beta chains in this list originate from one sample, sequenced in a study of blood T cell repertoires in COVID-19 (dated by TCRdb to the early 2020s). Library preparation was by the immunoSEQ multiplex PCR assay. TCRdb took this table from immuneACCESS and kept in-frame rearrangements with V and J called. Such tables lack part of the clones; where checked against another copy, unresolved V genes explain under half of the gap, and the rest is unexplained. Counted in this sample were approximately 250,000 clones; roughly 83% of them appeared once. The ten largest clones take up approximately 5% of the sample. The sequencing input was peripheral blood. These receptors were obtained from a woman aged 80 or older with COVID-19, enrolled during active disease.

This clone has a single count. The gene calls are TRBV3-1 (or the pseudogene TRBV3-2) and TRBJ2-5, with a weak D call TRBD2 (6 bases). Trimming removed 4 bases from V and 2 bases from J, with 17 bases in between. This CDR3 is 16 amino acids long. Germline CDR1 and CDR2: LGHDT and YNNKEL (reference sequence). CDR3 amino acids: CASSRGVIWGQETQYF. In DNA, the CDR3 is TGTGCCAGCAGCCGGGGGGTTATATGGGGTCAAGAGACCCAGTACTTC.

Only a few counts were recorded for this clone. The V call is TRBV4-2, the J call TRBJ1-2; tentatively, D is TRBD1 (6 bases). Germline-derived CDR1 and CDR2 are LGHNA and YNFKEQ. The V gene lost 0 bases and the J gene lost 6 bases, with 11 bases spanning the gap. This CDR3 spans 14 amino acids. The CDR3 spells CASSQDYRAHGYTF. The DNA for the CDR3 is TGTGCCAGCAGCCAAGACTACAGGGCCCATGGCTACACCTTC.

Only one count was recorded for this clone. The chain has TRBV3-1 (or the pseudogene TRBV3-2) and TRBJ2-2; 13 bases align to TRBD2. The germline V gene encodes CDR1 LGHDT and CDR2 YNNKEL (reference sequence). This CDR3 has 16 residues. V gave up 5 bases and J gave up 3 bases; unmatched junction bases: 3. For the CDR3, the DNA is TGTGCCAGCAGCAAGGGACTAGCGGGGCACACCGGGGAGCTGTTTTTT. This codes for CASSKGLAGHTGELFF.

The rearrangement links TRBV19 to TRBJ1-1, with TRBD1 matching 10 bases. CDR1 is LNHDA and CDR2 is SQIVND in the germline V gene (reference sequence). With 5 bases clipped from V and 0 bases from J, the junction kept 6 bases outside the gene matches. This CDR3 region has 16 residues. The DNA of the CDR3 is TGTGCCAGTAGTCCCCGGGACAGGGGAATGAACACTGAAGCTTTCTTT. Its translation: CASSPRDRGMNTEAFF.

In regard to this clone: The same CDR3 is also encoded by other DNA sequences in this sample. In nucleotides, the CDR3 is TGTGCCAGCAGCTTAGGTACAGGGAACACTGAAGCTTTCTTT. Translating it yields CASSLGTGNTEAFF. The chain employs TRBV7-3 and TRBJ1-1; weak D call: TRBD1 (5 bases). Germline CDR1 and CDR2: SGHTA and FQGTGA. The CDR3 is 14 residues long. V lost 2 bases and J 1 base, leaving 8 bases between the germline ends.

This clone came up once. CDR3 protein: CASSGLSSYEQYF. The CDR3 coding sequence is TGTGCCAGCAGCGGGCTTTCGAGCTACGAGCAGTACTTC. The V and J genes are TRBV5-4 and TRBJ2-7; D remains ambiguous. The CDR3 has 13 residues. V was shortened by 4 bases and J by 3 bases, with 11 bases between the two germline ends. The V gene's germline CDR1 is SGHNT and CDR2 YYREEE (reference sequence). The full variable domain, with the rest looked up from reference TRBV5-4 and TRBJ2-7, is ETGVTQSPTHLIKTRGQQVTLRCSSQSGHNTVSWYQQALGQGPQFIFQYYREEENGRGNFPPRFSGLQFPNYSSELNVNALELDDSALYLCASSGLSSYEQYFGPGTRLTVT.

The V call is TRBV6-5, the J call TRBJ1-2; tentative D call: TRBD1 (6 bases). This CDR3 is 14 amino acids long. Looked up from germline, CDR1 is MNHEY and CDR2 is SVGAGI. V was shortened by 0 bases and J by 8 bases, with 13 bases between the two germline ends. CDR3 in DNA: TGTGCCAGCAGTTACTCGAGACAGGCAGGGGGCTACACCTTC. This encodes CASSYSRQAGGYTF.

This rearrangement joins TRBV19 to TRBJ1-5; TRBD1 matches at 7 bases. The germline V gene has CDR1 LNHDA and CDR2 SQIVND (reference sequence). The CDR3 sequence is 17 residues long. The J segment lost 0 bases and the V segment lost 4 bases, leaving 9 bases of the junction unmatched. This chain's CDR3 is CASSTQTGRFSNQPQHF. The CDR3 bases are TGTGCCAGTAGTACCCAGACAGGGCGTTTTAGCAATCAGCCCCAGCATTTT.

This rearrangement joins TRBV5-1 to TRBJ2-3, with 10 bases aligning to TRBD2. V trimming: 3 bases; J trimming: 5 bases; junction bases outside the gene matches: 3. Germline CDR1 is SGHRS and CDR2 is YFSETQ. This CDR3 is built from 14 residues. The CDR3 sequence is CASSSRTSGDTQYF. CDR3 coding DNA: TGCGCCAGCAGCTCGCGGACTAGCGGAGATACGCAGTATTTT.

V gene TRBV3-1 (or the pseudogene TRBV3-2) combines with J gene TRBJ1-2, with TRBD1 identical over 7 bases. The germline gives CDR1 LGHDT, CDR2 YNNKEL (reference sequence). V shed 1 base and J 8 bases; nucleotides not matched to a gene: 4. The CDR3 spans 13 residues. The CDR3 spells CASSQGTGRGYTF. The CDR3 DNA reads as TGTGCCAGCAGCCAAGGGACAGGCCGGGGCTACACCTTC.

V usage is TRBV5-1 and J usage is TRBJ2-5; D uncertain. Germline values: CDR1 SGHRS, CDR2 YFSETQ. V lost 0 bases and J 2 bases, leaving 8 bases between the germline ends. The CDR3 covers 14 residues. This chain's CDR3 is CASSLEGRQETQYF. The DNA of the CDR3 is TGCGCCAGCAGCTTGGAAGGCAGGCAAGAGACCCAGTACTTC. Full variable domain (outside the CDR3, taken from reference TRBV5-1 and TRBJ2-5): KAGVTQTPRYLIKTRGQQVTLSCSPISGHRSVSWYQQTPGQGLQFLFEYFSETQRNKGNFPGRFSGRQFSNSRSEMNVSTLELGDSALYLCASSLEGRQETQYFGPGTRLLVL.

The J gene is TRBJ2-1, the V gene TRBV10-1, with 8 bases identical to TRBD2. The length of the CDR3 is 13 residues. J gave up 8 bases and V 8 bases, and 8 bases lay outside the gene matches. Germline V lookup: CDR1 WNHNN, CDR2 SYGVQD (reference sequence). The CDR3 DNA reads TGCGCCAGCTCTACGGGGGGGCGGGATGAGCAGTTCTTC. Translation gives CASSTGGRDEQFF.

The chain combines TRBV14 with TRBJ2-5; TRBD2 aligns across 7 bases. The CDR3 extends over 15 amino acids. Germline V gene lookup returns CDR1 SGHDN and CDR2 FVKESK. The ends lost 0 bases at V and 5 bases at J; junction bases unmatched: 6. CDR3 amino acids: CASSQERTSRETQYF. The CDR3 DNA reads TGTGCCAGCAGCCAAGAGCGGACTAGTCGGGAGACCCAGTACTTC. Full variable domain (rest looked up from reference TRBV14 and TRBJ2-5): EAGVTQFPSHSVIEKGQTVTLRCDPISGHDNLYWYRRVMGKEIKFLLHFVKESKQDESGMPNNRFLAERTGGTYSTLKVQPAELEDSGVYFCASSQERTSRETQYFGPGTRLLVL.

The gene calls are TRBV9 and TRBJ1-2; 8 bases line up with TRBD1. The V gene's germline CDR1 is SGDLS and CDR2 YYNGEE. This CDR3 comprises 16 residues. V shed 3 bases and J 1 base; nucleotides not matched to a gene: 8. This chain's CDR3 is CASSGGGQALNYGYTF. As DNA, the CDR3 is TGTGCCAGCAGCGGGGGGGGACAGGCTCTTAACTATGGCTACACCTTC.

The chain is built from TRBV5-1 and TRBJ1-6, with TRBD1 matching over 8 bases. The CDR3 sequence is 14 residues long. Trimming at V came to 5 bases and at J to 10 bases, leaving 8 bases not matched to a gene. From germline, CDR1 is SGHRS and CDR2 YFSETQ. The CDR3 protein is CASRTQGAGSPLHF. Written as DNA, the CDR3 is TGCGCCAGCAGAACGCAGGGGGCTGGATCACCCCTCCACTTT.

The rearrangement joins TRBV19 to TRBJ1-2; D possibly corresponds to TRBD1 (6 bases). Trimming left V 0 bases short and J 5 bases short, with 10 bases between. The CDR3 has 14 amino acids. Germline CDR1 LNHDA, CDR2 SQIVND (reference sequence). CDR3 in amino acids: CASSIEDRRYGYTF. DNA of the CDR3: TGTGCCAGTAGTATAGAGGACAGAAGATATGGCTACACCTTC. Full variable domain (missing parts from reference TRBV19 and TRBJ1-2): DGGITQSPKYLFRKEGQNVTLSCEQNLNHDAMYWYRQDPGQGLRLIYYSQIVNDFQKGDIAEGYSVSREKKESFPLTVTSAQKNPTAFYLCASSIEDRRYGYTFGSGTRLTVV.

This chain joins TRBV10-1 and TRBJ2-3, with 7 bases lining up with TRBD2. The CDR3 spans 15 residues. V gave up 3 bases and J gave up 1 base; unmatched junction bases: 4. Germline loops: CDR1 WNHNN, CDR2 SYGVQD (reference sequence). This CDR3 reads CASSDLAGGTDTQYF. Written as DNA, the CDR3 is TGCGCCAGCAGTGATCTCGCGGGGGGCACAGATACGCAGTATTTT.

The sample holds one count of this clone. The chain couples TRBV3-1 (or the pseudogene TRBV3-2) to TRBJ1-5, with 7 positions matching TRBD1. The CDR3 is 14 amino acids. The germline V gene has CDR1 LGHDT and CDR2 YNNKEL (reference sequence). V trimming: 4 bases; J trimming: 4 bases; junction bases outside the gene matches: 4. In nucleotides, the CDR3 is TGTGCCAGCAGCCGGACAGGATCAAATCAGCCCCAGCATTTT. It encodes CASSRTGSNQPQHF.

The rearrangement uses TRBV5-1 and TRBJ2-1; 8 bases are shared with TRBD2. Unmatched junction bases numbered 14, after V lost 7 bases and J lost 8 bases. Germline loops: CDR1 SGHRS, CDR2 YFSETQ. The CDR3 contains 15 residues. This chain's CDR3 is CASQTLPGGTDEQFF. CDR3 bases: TGCGCCAGCCAAACTCTCCCGGGGGGGACGGATGAGCAGTTCTTC.

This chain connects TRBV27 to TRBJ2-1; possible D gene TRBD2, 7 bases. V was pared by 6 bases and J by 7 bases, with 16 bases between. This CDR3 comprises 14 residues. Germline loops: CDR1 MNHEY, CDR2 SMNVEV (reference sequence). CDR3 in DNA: TGTGCCAGCAGCCATAGGGGGGGGCAAAATGAGCAGTTCTTC. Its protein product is CASSHRGGQNEQFF.

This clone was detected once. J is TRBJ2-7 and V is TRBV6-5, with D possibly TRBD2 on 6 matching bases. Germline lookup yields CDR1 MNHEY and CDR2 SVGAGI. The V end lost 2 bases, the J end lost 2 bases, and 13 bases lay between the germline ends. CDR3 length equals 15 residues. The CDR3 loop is CASSYGRRGAYEQYF. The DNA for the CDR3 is TGTGCCAGCAGTTACGGGAGGCGGGGAGCCTACGAGCAGTACTTC.

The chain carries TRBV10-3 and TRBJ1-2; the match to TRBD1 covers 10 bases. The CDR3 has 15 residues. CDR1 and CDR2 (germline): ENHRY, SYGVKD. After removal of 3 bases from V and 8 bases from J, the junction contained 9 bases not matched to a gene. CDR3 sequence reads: CAISEMTGGGRGYTF. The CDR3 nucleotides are TGTGCCATCAGTGAAATGACAGGGGGCGGAAGAGGCTACACCTTC.

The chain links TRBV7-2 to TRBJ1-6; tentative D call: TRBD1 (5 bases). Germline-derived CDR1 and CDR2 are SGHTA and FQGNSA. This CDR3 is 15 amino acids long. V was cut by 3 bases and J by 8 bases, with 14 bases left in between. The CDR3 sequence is CASSFRDWEDSPLHF. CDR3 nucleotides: TGTGCCAGCAGCTTCCGGGACTGGGAGGATTCACCCCTCCACTTT. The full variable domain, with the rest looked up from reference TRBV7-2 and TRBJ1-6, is GAGVSQSPSNKVTEKGKDVELRCDPISGHTALYWYRQSLGQGLEFLIYFQGNSAPDKSGLPSDRFSAERTGGSVSTLTIQRTQQEDSAVYLCASSFRDWEDSPLHFGNGTRLTVT.

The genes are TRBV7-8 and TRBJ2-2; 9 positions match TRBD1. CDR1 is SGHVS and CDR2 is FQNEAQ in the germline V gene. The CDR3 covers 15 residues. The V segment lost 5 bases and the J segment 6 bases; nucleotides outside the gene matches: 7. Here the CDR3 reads CASSDAGTGPGELFF. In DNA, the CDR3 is TGTGCCAGCAGCGACGCCGGGACAGGGCCCGGGGAGCTGTTTTTT.